The subject of this entry is one TCR beta chain. CDR1 is GTSNPN, CDR2 SVGIG, per germline (reference sequence). This CDR3 is built from 13 residues. V gave up 0 bases and J gave up 5 bases, with 7 bases separating them. This sample stems from a study of blood T cell repertoires in COVID-19. As handled by the study authors: For nucleated cells, counts were estimated from reference gene primer amplification. Data came from immunoSEQ multiplex PCR; TCRdb stores just in-frame clones and leaves some out. For V, J and clone size, that table is used; D and trimming come from the DNA. The repertoire holds 50,000 or so clones, with 75% to 85% as singletons.

Sequences were obtained from peripheral blood. The gene calls are TRBV30 and TRBJ2-2, with TRBD1 as a possible D gene (6 bases). The TCR was taken from a man aged 35 to 55 with acute or convalescent COVID-19. The CDR3 bases are TGTGCCTGGAGTGTACAGGGTACCGGGGAGCTGTTTTTT. This sequence encodes CAWSVQGTGELFF.